The 28 T cell receptor beta chains below come from one sample, sequenced in a study of naive and memory T cell subsets. TCR cDNA received a 3' ligated oligonucleotide that carried a UMI. Amplification of ligated cDNA took four PCR rounds with SP2 and nested alpha and beta constant primers. TCRdb reanalysed the 5' RACE reads using MiXCR and keeps one entry per CDR3 protein. The data show more than 60,000 distinct CDR3 sequences, approximately 8% seen once. The source is a female donor in good health.

This clonotype was counted only a few times. The V and J genes are TRBV19 and TRBJ2-4; 11 nucleotides line up with TRBD2. Trimming removed 4 bases from V and 0 bases from J; junction bases left unmatched: 8. The CDR3 runs 18 residues. In germline, CDR1 is LNHDA, CDR2 SQIVND (reference sequence). The CDR3, as DNA: TGTGCCAGTAGTACGGGGCTAGCGGGGGGTCTAGCCAAAAACATTCAGTACTTC. Protein product: CASSTGLAGGLAKNIQYF.

This clonotype was observed at least ten times. The chain couples TRBV5-1 to TRBJ2-7, with 10 bases that match TRBD2. The length of the CDR3 is 15 residues. Germline assignment: CDR1 SGHRS and CDR2 YFSETQ. Trimming at V came to 2 bases and at J to 0 bases, leaving 2 bases not matched to a gene. CDR3 sequence (DNA): TGCGCCAGCAGCTTTCTAGCGGGAGACTCCTACGAGCAGTACTTC. Protein product: CASSFLAGDSYEQYF. The variable domain in full, completed from reference TRBV5-1 and TRBJ2-7, reads KAGVTQTPRYLIKTRGQQVTLSCSPISGHRSVSWYQQTPGQGLQFLFEYFSETQRNKGNFPGRFSGRQFSNSRSEMNVSTLELGDSALYLCASSFLAGDSYEQYFGPGTRLTVT.

This clonotype was found many times. V and J are TRBV18 and TRBJ1-5; 7 bases are a match to TRBD1. Germline V gene lookup returns CDR1 KGHSH and CDR2 LQKENI. Losses at the gene ends were 3 bases for V and 5 bases for J; bases not matched to a gene: 4. The CDR3 contains 14 residues. CDR3 nucleotide sequence: TGTGCCAGCTCACCTCGACAGGGTGATCAGCCCCAGCATTTT. Translated, it gives CASSPRQGDQPQHF.

This clonotype occurred a few times. The chain couples TRBV20-1 to TRBJ1-5; 9 nucleotides agree with TRBD1. This CDR3 has 15 amino acids. Germline CDR1 DFQATT, CDR2 SNEGSKA (reference sequence). Trimming took 5 bases from V and 8 from J; bases not matched to a gene: 13. CDR3 sequence: CSARPGQGEGEPQHF. The CDR3, as DNA: TGCAGTGCTCGCCCGGGACAGGGTGAAGGTGAGCCCCAGCATTTT.

This clonotype was picked up many times. The chain recombines TRBV29-1 with TRBJ1-1; TRBD1 matches 8 bases. With 3 bases clipped from V and 6 bases from J, the junction kept 6 bases outside the gene matches. In germline, CDR1 is SQVTM, CDR2 ANQGSEA. The CDR3 has 13 residues. The CDR3 reads CSVDPSTGAEAFF. The CDR3 nucleotides read TGCAGCGTTGACCCCTCGACAGGGGCTGAAGCTTTCTTT.

The rearrangement uses TRBV7-9 and TRBJ2-2, with TRBD1 identical over 8 bases. J was trimmed by 0 bases and V by 5 bases; bases with no gene match: 2. Per germline, CDR1 SEHNR and CDR2 FQNEAQ (reference sequence). The CDR3 runs to 15 residues. The CDR3 here is CASSGQGSNTGELFF. For the CDR3, the DNA is TGTGCCAGCAGCGGACAGGGTTCGAACACCGGGGAGCTGTTTTTT. The full variable domain, its missing parts supplied by reference TRBV7-9 and TRBJ2-2, is DTGVSQNPRHKITKRGQNVTFRCDPISEHNRLYWYRQTLGQGPEFLTYFQNEAQLEKSRLLSDRFSAERPKGSFSTLEIQRTEQGDSAMYLCASSGQGSNTGELFFGEGSRLTVL.

This clonotype was counted many times. The chain has TRBV7-8 and TRBJ1-6; 12 nucleotides align to TRBD1. CDR1 is SGHVS and CDR2 is FQNEAQ in the germline V gene. Unmatched junction bases numbered 6, after V lost 2 bases and J lost 7 bases. The CDR3 sequence is 17 residues long. The CDR3 here is CASSLPGQGAVNSPLHF. DNA for the CDR3: TGTGCCAGCAGCTTACCGGGACAGGGGGCCGTCAATTCACCCCTCCACTTT.

Many counts were recorded for this clonotype. The rearrangement links TRBV29-1 to TRBJ1-2; D is unclear. Germline CDR1 and CDR2: SQVTM and ANQGSEA. The CDR3 covers 14 residues. V shed 3 bases and J shed 2 bases, with 13 bases lying between them. The CDR3 protein is CSVDSPNRNYGYTF. Written as DNA, the CDR3 is TGCAGCGTTGATTCCCCTAATCGGAACTATGGCTACACCTTC.

This clonotype was detected only a few times. The chain is built from TRBV4-1 and TRBJ2-3; 8 bases agree with TRBD2. Per germline, CDR1 MGHRA and CDR2 YSYEKL. Trimming cost V 3 bases and J 6 bases; bases outside gene matches: 5. CDR3 length: 14 residues. The CDR3 region is CASSQGLEIDTQYF. As DNA, the CDR3 is TGCGCCAGCAGCCAGGGACTAGAAATCGATACGCAGTATTTT.

This clonotype was observed a handful of times. The J gene is TRBJ2-7, the V gene TRBV28; D uncertain. This CDR3 is 14 amino acids long. The V end lost 0 bases, the J end lost 3 bases, and 9 bases lay between the germline ends. The germline V gene encodes CDR1 MDHEN and CDR2 SYDVKM. The CDR3 loop is CASSLWLSDYEQYF. CDR3 in DNA: TGTGCCAGCAGTTTATGGCTGTCGGACTACGAGCAGTACTTC.

The V gene is TRBV19, the J gene TRBJ2-5; 8 positions match TRBD1. V shed 6 bases and J 2 bases; nucleotides not matched to a gene: 8. The CDR3 length is 15 residues. The germline gives CDR1 LNHDA, CDR2 SQIVND (reference sequence). This CDR3 is CASSHFGTGQETQYF. The CDR3 DNA reads TGTGCCAGTAGCCATTTCGGGACAGGTCAAGAGACCCAGTACTTC.

The chain has TRBV20-1 and TRBJ1-5; no definite D call. The CDR3 is 13 residues long. CDR1 and CDR2 (germline): DFQATT, SNEGSKA (reference sequence). Trimming took 1 base from V and 3 from J, leaving 7 bases between them. The CDR3 DNA reads TGCAGTGCTAGAGTAACAGTCAATCAGCCCCAGCATTTT. This translates into CSARVTVNQPQHF.

This clonotype was picked up many times. The chain employs TRBV18 and TRBJ1-1; D remains ambiguous. This CDR3 region has 15 residues. With 3 bases removed from V and 1 base from J, the gap between germline ends came to 12 bases. CDR1 is KGHSH and CDR2 is LQKENI in the germline V gene. The CDR3 loop reads CASSPLGVWNTEAFF. The CDR3 nucleotides are TGTGCCAGCTCACCCTTGGGCGTGTGGAACACTGAAGCTTTCTTT.

This clonotype appeared a few times. The V call is TRBV29-1, the J call TRBJ2-2; D unresolved. The CDR3 is 13 amino acids. Trimming took off 5 bases at V and 1 base at J, with 8 bases between the two ends. Germline V gene sequence: CDR1 SQVTM, CDR2 ANQGSEA. CDR3 coding DNA: TGCAGCGTTTTGGACGGGAACACCGGGGAGCTGTTTTTT. Encoded protein: CSVLDGNTGELFF.

The J gene is TRBJ2-5, the V gene TRBV12-3 or TRBV12-4, with D maybe TRBD1 (5 bases). Trimming shortened V by 8 bases and J by 4 bases, and 8 bases separated the two germline ends. This CDR3 has 11 amino acids. The CDR3 loop is CASRDRETQYF. As DNA, the CDR3 is TGTGCCAGCCGAGACAGAGAGACCCAGTACTTC.

The chain is built from TRBV29-1 and TRBJ1-1; 8 bases fit TRBD1. Germline V gene lookup returns CDR1 SQVTM and CDR2 ANQGSEA. The ends lost 5 bases at V and 5 bases at J; junction bases unmatched: 7. The CDR3 has 13 residues. This chain's CDR3 is CSVLDRAGTEAFF. As DNA, the CDR3 is TGCAGCGTTTTGGACAGGGCGGGTACTGAAGCTTTCTTT. Looking up the rest from reference TRBV29-1 and TRBJ1-1 gives the full variable domain: SAVISQKPSRDICQRGTSLTIQCQVDSQVTMMFWYRQQPGQSLTLIATANQGSEATYESGFVIDKFPISRPNLTFSTLTVSNMSPEDSSIYLCSVLDRAGTEAFFGQGTRLTVV.

Only a few counts were recorded for this clonotype. The chain's CDR3 is CASSSRRRGAYNEQFF. CDR3 sequence (DNA): TGTGCCAGCAGCTCTCGTCGAAGGGGCGCTTACAATGAGCAGTTCTTC. The rearrangement links TRBV5-4 to TRBJ2-1; possible D gene TRBD1, 5 bases. CDR3 length equals 16 residues. The germline gives CDR1 SGHNT, CDR2 YYREEE (reference sequence). The V end lost 3 bases, the J end lost 4 bases, and 17 bases lay between the germline ends.

This clonotype has only a few counts. V and J are TRBV20-1 and TRBJ1-2; the D is unclear. V was shortened by 1 base and J by 2 bases, with 14 bases between the two germline ends. Germline V gives CDR1 DFQATT, CDR2 SNEGSKA (reference sequence). The CDR3 runs to 15 residues. This CDR3 is CSARVTPQFNYGYTF. In DNA, the CDR3 is TGCAGTGCTAGAGTGACACCTCAATTCAACTATGGCTACACCTTC.

The CDR3 bases are TGTGCCAGCAGCAATGGACTAGCGGCTGGGGAGCAGTACTTC. This gives the protein CASSNGLAAGEQYF. J is TRBJ2-7 and V is TRBV12-3 or TRBV12-4; the match to TRBD2 covers 10 bases. The CDR3 totals 14 residues. Unmatched junction bases numbered 9, after V lost 6 bases and J lost 7 bases.

In DNA form, the CDR3 reads TGCGCCAGCAGCTTGTCAGGCACTGAAGCTTTCTTT. This translates into CASSLSGTEAFF. The chain uses TRBV5-1 and TRBJ1-1; D not resolved. Germline CDR1 and CDR2: SGHRS and YFSETQ. The V and J ends lost 1 base and 4 bases respectively, with 5 bases between them. CDR3 length: 12 residues.

This clonotype was seen many times. The V gene is TRBV7-3, the J gene TRBJ1-1; perhaps TRBD1 as D (6 bases). Trimming cost V 5 bases and J 1 base, with 11 bases left between them. Germline CDR1 reads SGHTA; CDR2 reads FQGTGA. CDR3 length: 14 amino acids. The CDR3 sequence: CASSPDRKNTEAFF. In nucleotides, the CDR3 is TGTGCCAGCAGCCCGGACAGAAAGAACACTGAAGCTTTCTTT.

V usage is TRBV6-1 and J usage is TRBJ2-1; 11 bases align to TRBD1. Trimming took 6 bases from V and 5 from J; bases not matched to a gene: 18. The V gene's germline CDR1 is MNHNS and CDR2 SASEGT. The CDR3 has 19 residues. The CDR3 protein is CASRDRGLGSTLPNNEQFF. The CDR3 DNA is TGTGCCAGCAGGGACAGGGGGCTCGGGTCGACCCTACCTAACAATGAGCAGTTCTTC.

V gene TRBV12-3 or TRBV12-4 combines with J gene TRBJ2-7, with 7 bases matching TRBD2. The CDR3 is made up of 13 amino acids. V lost 6 bases, J lost 3 bases, and 5 bases stayed unmatched. The chain's CDR3 is CASSRTRDYEQYF. The CDR3 DNA sequence: TGTGCCAGCAGCCGGACTAGGGACTACGAGCAGTACTTC.

V usage is TRBV7-9 and J usage is TRBJ1-3; no definite D call. CDR3 length: 14 residues. Trimming left V 8 bases short and J 0 bases short, with 11 bases between. Germline lookup yields CDR1 SEHNR and CDR2 FQNEAQ (reference sequence). CDR3 nucleotides: TGTGCCAGCCTTTCACAGAACTCTGGAAACACCATATATTTT. Protein: CASLSQNSGNTIYF.

The V call is TRBV7-9, the J call TRBJ1-4; 8 nucleotides line up with TRBD1. Germline lookup yields CDR1 SEHNR and CDR2 FQNEAQ (reference sequence). This CDR3 region has 18 residues. Trimming took 1 base from V and 5 from J; bases not matched to a gene: 12. The chain's CDR3 is CASSLGDPGQVSNEKLFF. The CDR3 bases are TGTGCCAGCAGCTTAGGGGACCCGGGACAGGTCTCCAATGAAAAACTGTTTTTT.

The chain is built from TRBV20-1 and TRBJ2-7, with unresolved D. Trimming removed 1 base from V and 5 bases from J, with 15 bases in between. This CDR3 has 14 amino acids. Germline CDR1 reads DFQATT; CDR2 reads SNEGSKA (reference sequence). The CDR3 region has the DNA TGCAGTGCTAGAGTTTTCGGGCAAGGGAACGAGCAGTACTTC. Translation: CSARVFGQGNEQYF.

This rearrangement joins TRBV30 to TRBJ2-3; the D is unclear. Trimming pared 1 base from V and 2 bases from J, leaving 7 bases between. CDR3 size: 13 residues. Germline-derived CDR1 and CDR2 are GTSNPN and SVGIG (reference sequence). The CDR3 coding sequence is TGTGCCTGGAGTGAACAGTTCACAGATACGCAGTATTTT. It is translated as CAWSEQFTDTQYF.

This clonotype was counted between two and nine times. The rearrangement links TRBV11-2 to TRBJ1-3, with TRBD1 as a possible D gene (5 bases). There are 17 residues in the CDR3. Trimming removed 0 bases from V and 0 bases from J, with 12 bases in between. Germline CDR1 is SGHAT and CDR2 is FQNNGV. In DNA, the CDR3 is TGTGCCAGCAGCTTAGAAGCAGGGTCGTCCTCTGGAAACACCATATATTTT. Translated: CASSLEAGSSSGNTIYF.